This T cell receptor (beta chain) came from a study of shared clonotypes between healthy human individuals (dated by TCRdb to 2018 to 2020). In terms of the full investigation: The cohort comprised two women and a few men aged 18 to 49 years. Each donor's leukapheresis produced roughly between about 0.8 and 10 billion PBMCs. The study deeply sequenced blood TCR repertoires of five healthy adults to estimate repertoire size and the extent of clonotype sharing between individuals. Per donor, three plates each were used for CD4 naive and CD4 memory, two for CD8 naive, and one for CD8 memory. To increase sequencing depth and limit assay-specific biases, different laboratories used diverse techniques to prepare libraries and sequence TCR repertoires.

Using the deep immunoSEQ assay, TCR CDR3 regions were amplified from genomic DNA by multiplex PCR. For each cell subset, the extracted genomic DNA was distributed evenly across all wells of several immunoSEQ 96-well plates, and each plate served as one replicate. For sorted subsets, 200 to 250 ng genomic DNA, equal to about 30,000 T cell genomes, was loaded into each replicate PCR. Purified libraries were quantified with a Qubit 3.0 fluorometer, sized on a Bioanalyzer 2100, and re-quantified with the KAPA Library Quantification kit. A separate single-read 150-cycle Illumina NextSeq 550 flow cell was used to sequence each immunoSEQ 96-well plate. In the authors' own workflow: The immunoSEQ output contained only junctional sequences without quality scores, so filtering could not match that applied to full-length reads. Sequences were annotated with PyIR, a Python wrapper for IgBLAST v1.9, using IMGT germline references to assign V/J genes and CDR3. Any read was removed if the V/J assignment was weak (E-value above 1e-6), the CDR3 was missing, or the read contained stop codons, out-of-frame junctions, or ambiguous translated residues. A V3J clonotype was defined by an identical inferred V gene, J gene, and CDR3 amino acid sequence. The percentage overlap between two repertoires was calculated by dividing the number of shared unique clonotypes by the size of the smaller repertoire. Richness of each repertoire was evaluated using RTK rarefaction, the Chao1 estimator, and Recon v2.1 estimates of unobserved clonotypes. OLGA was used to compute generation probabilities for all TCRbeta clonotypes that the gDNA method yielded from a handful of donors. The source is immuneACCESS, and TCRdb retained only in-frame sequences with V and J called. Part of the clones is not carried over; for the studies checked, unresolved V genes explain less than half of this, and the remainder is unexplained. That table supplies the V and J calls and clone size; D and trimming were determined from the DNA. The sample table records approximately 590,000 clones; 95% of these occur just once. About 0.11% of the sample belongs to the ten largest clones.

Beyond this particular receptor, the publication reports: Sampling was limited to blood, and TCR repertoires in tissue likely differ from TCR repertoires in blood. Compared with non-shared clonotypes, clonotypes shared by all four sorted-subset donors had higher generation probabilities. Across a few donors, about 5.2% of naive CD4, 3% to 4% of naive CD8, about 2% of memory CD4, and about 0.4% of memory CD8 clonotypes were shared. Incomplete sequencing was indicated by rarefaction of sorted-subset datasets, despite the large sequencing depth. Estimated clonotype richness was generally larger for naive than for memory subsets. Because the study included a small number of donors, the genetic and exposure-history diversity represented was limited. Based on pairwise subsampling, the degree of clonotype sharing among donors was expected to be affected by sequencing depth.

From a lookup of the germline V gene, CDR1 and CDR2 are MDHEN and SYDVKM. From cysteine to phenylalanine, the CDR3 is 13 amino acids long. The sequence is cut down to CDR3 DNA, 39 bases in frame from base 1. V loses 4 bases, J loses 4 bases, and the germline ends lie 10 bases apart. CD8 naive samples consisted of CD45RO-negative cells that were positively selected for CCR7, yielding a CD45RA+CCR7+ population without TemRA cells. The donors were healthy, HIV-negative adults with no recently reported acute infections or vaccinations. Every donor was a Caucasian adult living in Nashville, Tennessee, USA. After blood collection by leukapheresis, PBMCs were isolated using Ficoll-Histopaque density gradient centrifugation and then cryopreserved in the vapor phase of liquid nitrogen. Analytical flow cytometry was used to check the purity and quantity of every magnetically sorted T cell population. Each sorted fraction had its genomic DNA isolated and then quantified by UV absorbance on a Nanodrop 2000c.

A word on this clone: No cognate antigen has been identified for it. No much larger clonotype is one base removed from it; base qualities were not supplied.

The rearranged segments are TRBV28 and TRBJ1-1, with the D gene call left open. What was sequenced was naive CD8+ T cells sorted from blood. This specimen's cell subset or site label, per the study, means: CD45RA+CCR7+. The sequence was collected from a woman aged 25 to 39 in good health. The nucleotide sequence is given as TGTGCCAGCAGTTCCGCGAGAAGCACTGAAGCTTTCTTT. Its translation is CASSSARSTEAFF.